These 20 T cell receptor beta chains were all obtained from the same sample, sequenced in a study of T cell responses to AZD1222 COVID-19 vaccine. TCRdb's table, derived via immunoSEQ multiplex PCR, lists solely in-frame clones and lacks some. The sample includes about 79,000 clones, about nine tenths of them seen just once. The sequenced sample was peripheral blood, obtained 28 days after the second AZD1222 dose. These receptors were taken from an adult who received the AZD1222 COVID-19 vaccine.

V is TRBV20-1 and J is TRBJ2-5, with 8 bases identical to TRBD2. Looked up from germline, CDR1 is DFQATT and CDR2 is SNEGSKA (reference sequence). CDR3 size: 14 residues. V trimming: 3 bases; J trimming: 5 bases; junction bases outside the gene matches: 8. The CDR3 DNA is TGCAGTGCTAGTGCTAGCGGGTTCGGTGAGACCCAGTACTTC. This encodes CSASASGFGETQYF.

The J gene is TRBJ1-1, the V gene TRBV12-3 or TRBV12-4; D uncertain. CDR3 length equals 12 residues. V was clipped by 7 bases and J by 1 base, with 7 bases between them. The chain's CDR3 is CASITRNTEAFF. For the CDR3, the DNA is TGTGCCAGCATAACAAGGAACACTGAAGCTTTCTTT.

The gene calls are TRBV2 and TRBJ1-1, with D possibly being TRBD1 (5 bases). V lost 8 bases and J 5 bases, leaving 9 bases between the germline ends. The CDR3 runs to 11 residues. Per germline, CDR1 SNHLY and CDR2 FYNNEI. CDR3 DNA sequence: TGTGCCAGCTGTGGGGGAACTGAAGCTTTCTTT. Its protein is CASCGGTEAFF.

The V and J genes are TRBV14 and TRBJ1-3; D not certain. Between the trimmed V and J ends, which lost 3 bases and 0 bases, there was a span of 21 bases. CDR1 is SGHDN, CDR2 FVKESK, per germline. The CDR3 sequence is 19 residues long. As DNA, the CDR3 is TGTGCCAGCAGCCACAAGATCCTCTGGGGAAGTTTCTCTGGAAACACCATATATTTT. This sequence encodes CASSHKILWGSFSGNTIYF.

This rearrangement joins TRBV2 to TRBJ1-5, with D perhaps matching TRBD1 (5 bases). Germline CDR1 and CDR2: SNHLY and FYNNEI. The CDR3 spans 15 residues. The V gene lost 5 bases and the J gene lost 0 bases, with 11 bases spanning the gap. This CDR3 reads CASSPDNYSNQPQHF. CDR3 coding DNA: TGTGCCAGCAGTCCGGACAATTATAGCAATCAGCCCCAGCATTTT. Full variable domain (remainder filled in from reference TRBV2 and TRBJ1-5): EPEVTQTPSHQVTQMGQEVILRCVPISNHLYFYWYRQILGQKVEFLVSFYNNEISEKSEIFDDQFSVERPDGSNFTLKIRSTKLEDSAMYFCASSPDNYSNQPQHFGDGTRLSIL.

This chain joins TRBV11-3 and TRBJ2-1, with no clear D. V gave up 4 bases and J gave up 2 bases, with 6 bases separating them. The CDR3 sequence is 13 residues long. Germline V gene lookup returns CDR1 SGHNT and CDR2 YENEEA. The CDR3 DNA is TGTGCCAGCAGCTCGCCGCCCTACAATGAGCAGTTCTTC. Translation gives CASSSPPYNEQFF.

The chain recombines TRBV7-9 with TRBJ1-5, with D possibly matching TRBD1 (6 bases). V was shortened by 6 bases and J by 0 bases, with 12 bases between the two germline ends. Germline V CDR1 and CDR2: SEHNR, FQNEAQ (reference sequence). The CDR3 runs 15 residues. The CDR3 spells CASRGGRLSNQPQHF. The CDR3 DNA reads as TGTGCCAGCAGGGGGGGGCGACTTAGCAATCAGCCCCAGCATTTT.

This sequence joins TRBV15 and TRBJ2-3; D is perhaps TRBD1 (6 bases). The CDR3 length is 14 residues. The V end lost 2 bases, the J end lost 8 bases, and 14 bases lay between the germline ends. Germline V gene lookup returns CDR1 LNHNV and CDR2 YYDKDF (reference sequence). CDR3 nucleotides: TGTGCCACCAGCAGATCTGACAGCAGGGGTACGCAGTATTTT. Translation gives CATSRSDSRGTQYF.

The rearrangement joins TRBV30 to TRBJ2-7, with no clear D. Germline V gene lookup returns CDR1 GTSNPN and CDR2 SVGIG (reference sequence). The CDR3 covers 10 residues. V was pared by 1 base and J by 6 bases, with 4 bases between. CDR3: CAWSDFEQYF. Written as DNA, the CDR3 is TGTGCCTGGAGTGATTTCGAGCAGTACTTC.

This sequence joins TRBV19 and TRBJ1-2; D possibly corresponds to TRBD1 (6 bases). Germline V gives CDR1 LNHDA, CDR2 SQIVND (reference sequence). The ends were cut back, 5 bases at V and 4 bases at J, with 14 bases in the middle. This CDR3 has 14 residues. CDR3: CASSVQGPTYGYTF. In DNA form, the CDR3 reads TGTGCCAGTAGTGTTCAGGGGCCAACCTATGGCTACACCTTC. Complete variable domain (other parts from reference TRBV19 and TRBJ1-2): DGGITQSPKYLFRKEGQNVTLSCEQNLNHDAMYWYRQDPGQGLRLIYYSQIVNDFQKGDIAEGYSVSREKKESFPLTVTSAQKNPTAFYLCASSVQGPTYGYTFGSGTRLTVV.

This chain uses TRBV11-2 with TRBJ1-2; D unclear. Trimming removed 1 base from V and 4 bases from J, with 7 bases in between. The germline CDR1 and CDR2 sequences are SGHAT and FQNNGV. This CDR3 comprises 13 residues. CDR3 loop: CASSLGLTYGYTF. The CDR3 DNA sequence: TGTGCCAGCAGCTTAGGGCTGACCTATGGCTACACCTTC.

The V and J genes are TRBV9 and TRBJ2-5; 8 positions match TRBD2. Trimming took 4 bases from V and 7 from J; bases not matched to a gene: 6. This CDR3 is 13 amino acids long. Germline CDR1 is SGDLS and CDR2 is YYNGEE. DNA for the CDR3: TGTGCCAGCAGCCTACGGGGGGGAGTGACCCAGTACTTC. Amino acid sequence: CASSLRGGVTQYF.

The rearrangement uses TRBV19 and TRBJ1-5, with D possibly TRBD1 on 5 matching bases. The germline V gene encodes CDR1 LNHDA and CDR2 SQIVND (reference sequence). Between the trimmed V and J ends, which lost 10 bases and 4 bases, there was a span of 14 bases. The CDR3 is 13 amino acids. The CDR3 DNA follows: TGTGCCACCACCCCAGGGATTAATCAGCCCCAGCATTTT. Translating it yields CATTPGINQPQHF.

This clone was recorded only once. This chain connects TRBV6-5 to TRBJ1-2; TRBD1 might be the D (5 bases). Germline V gives CDR1 MNHEY, CDR2 SVGAGI. The length of the CDR3 is 15 residues. Trimming took off 0 bases at V and 4 bases at J, with 12 bases between the two ends. The CDR3 region is CASSYSGARGYGYTF. The CDR3 region has the DNA TGTGCCAGCAGTTACTCAGGGGCGCGGGGCTATGGCTACACCTTC.

V is TRBV7-2 and J is TRBJ2-1; tentatively, D is TRBD1 or TRBD2 (6 bases each). CDR1 is SGHTA and CDR2 is FQGNSA in the germline V gene. CDR3 length equals 14 residues. The V end was cut by 2 bases, the J end by 12 bases, with 17 bases between. The CDR3 sequence: CASSLRVGRGRQFF. As DNA, the CDR3 is TGTGCCAGCAGCTTAAGGGTAGGCCGGGGGCGGCAGTTCTTC.

The gene calls are TRBV29-1 and TRBJ2-2, with D maybe TRBD1 (5 bases). The CDR3 extends over 14 amino acids. The V end lost 6 bases, the J end lost 1 base, and 12 bases lay between the germline ends. Germline assignment: CDR1 SQVTM and CDR2 ANQGSEA. CDR3 bases: TGCAGCGTGGGGCTCCAGGGGAACACCGGGGAGCTGTTTTTT. It specifies CSVGLQGNTGELFF.

A remark on this clone: One end of the junction does not line up with germline, which may come from a read error. The V call is TRBV28, the J call TRBJ2-7; 9 nucleotides line up with TRBD1. This CDR3 is built from 16 residues. Germline V lookup: CDR1 MDHEN, CDR2 SYDVKM. Here the CDR3 reads CASTPWTGVKPYGQYF. CDR3 nucleotide sequence: TGTGCCAGCACTCCCTGGACAGGGGTAAAACCCTACGGGCAGTACTTC. Using reference TRBV28 and TRBJ2-7 for the parts outside the CDR3, the full variable domain is DVKVTQSSRYLVKRTGEKVFLECVQDMDHENMFWYRQDPGLGLRLIYFSYDVKMKEKGDIPEGYSVSREKKERFSLILESASTNQTSMYLCASTPWTGVKPYGQYFGPGTRLTVT.

This clone was picked up a small number of times. The chain recombines TRBV4-2 with TRBJ1-2, with a weak D call TRBD1 (6 bases). Germline lookup yields CDR1 LGHNA and CDR2 YNFKEQ. With 3 bases removed from V and 1 base from J, the gap between germline ends came to 18 bases. The CDR3 loop spans 17 amino acids. In DNA form, the CDR3 reads TGTGCCAGCAGCCACCCCCTGACCGGACAGATTAACTATGGCTACACCTTC. Translation gives CASSHPLTGQINYGYTF.

The V and J genes are TRBV19 and TRBJ2-7; D gene ambiguous. This CDR3 has 15 amino acids. Germline V lookup: CDR1 LNHDA, CDR2 SQIVND (reference sequence). The V and J ends lost 3 bases and 3 bases respectively, with 15 bases between them. The CDR3 sequence: CASSIGRDRGYEQYF. The CDR3 nucleotides read TGTGCCAGTAGTATCGGAAGGGATCGCGGCTACGAGCAGTACTTC.

The rearrangement links TRBV25-1 to TRBJ2-2; 7 bases line up with TRBD1. V lost 5 bases, J lost 1 base, and 1 base stayed unmatched. CDR3 length: 14 amino acids. Germline V gene data show CDR1 as MGHDK and CDR2 as SYGVNS. CDR3 DNA sequence: TGTGCCAGCAGTAGACAGGGGAACACCGGGGAGCTGTTTTTT. Protein sequence: CASSRQGNTGELFF.